The 3 T cell receptor beta chains in this list originate from one sample, sequenced in a study of OX40 agonist ivuxolimab in advanced cancers. TCRdb's table, derived via immunoSEQ multiplex PCR, lists solely in-frame clones and lacks some. The data show fewer than 90,000 clones, with about 90% seen just once and 2% to 2.5% held by the top ten. Sequenced material: CD4+ or CD8+ T cells sorted from blood, taken in a trial of the OX40 agonist ivuxolimab. The receptors originated from an adult with an advanced solid tumor such as melanoma, head and neck, liver or kidney cancer.

The V and J genes are TRBV11-2 and TRBJ2-3, with D unclear. V was cut by 6 bases and J by 7 bases, with 17 bases left in between. This CDR3 spans 14 amino acids. CDR1 is SGHAT, CDR2 FQNNGV, per germline. CDR3 region: CASRPILGRYTQYF. DNA for the CDR3: TGTGCCAGCAGACCCATTCTAGGGCGGTATACGCAGTATTTT.

This chain links TRBV5-8 with TRBJ2-7; D may correspond to TRBD1 or TRBD2 (6 bases each). Germline CDR1 is SGHTS and CDR2 is YDEGEE. The V and J ends lost 4 bases and 4 bases respectively, with 18 bases between them. This CDR3 has 15 amino acids. The CDR3 nucleotides read TGTGCCAGCAGCAAAGGGGGGACGGAACCTTACGAGCAGTACTTC. Translated: CASSKGGTEPYEQYF.

The chain uses TRBV7-9 and TRBJ2-1; D unresolved. The length of the CDR3 is 12 residues. V was cut by 3 bases and J by 8 bases, with 8 bases left in between. Germline loops: CDR1 SEHNR, CDR2 FQNEAQ (reference sequence). CDR3: CASSLQRDEQFF. DNA of the CDR3: TGTGCCAGCAGCTTGCAGAGAGATGAGCAGTTCTTC. Combining the CDR3 with reference TRBV7-9 and TRBJ2-1 gives the whole variable domain DTGVSQNPRHKITKRGQNVTFRCDPISEHNRLYWYRQTLGQGPEFLTYFQNEAQLEKSRLLSDRFSAERPKGSFSTLEIQRTEQGDSAMYLCASSLQRDEQFFGPGTRLTVL.